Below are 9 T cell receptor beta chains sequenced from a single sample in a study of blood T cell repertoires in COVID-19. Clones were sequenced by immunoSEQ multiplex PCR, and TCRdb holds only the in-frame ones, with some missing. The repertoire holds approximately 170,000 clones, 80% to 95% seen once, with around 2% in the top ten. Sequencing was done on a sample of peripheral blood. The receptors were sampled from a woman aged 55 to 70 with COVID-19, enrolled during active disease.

The CDR3 loop reads CSGVSRVSNTEAFF. CDR3 nucleotide sequence: TGCAGCGGGGTATCGAGGGTATCGAACACTGAAGCTTTCTTT. The V and J genes are TRBV29-1 and TRBJ1-1; D unresolved. The germline gives CDR1 SQVTM, CDR2 ANQGSEA. CDR3 length equals 14 residues. V was cut by 7 bases and J by 1 base, with 16 bases left in between.

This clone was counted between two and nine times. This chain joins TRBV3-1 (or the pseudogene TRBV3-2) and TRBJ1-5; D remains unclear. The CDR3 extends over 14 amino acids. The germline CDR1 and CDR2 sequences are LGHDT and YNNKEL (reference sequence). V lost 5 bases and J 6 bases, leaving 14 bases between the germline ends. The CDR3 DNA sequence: TGTGCCAGCAGCATAAGCGGGGTTAGTCAGCCCCAGCATTTT. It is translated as CASSISGVSQPQHF.

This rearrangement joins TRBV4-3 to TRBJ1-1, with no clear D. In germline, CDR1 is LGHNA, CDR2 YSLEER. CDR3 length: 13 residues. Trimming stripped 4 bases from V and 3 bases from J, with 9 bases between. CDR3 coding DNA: TGCGCCAGCAGCCGCAGGCCGGACACTGAAGCTTTCTTT. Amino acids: CASSRRPDTEAFF.

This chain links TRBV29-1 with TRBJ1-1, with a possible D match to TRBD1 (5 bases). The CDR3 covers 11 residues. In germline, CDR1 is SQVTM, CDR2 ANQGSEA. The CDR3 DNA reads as TGCAGGGGAGGCTGGGGGGCTGAAGCTTTCTTT. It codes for CRGGWGAEAFF.

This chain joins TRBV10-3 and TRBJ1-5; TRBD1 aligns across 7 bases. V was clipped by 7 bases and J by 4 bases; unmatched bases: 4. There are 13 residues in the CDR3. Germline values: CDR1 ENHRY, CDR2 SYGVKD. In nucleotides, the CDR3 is TGTGCCATCATGGACAGGCCAAATCAGCCCCAGCATTTT. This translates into CAIMDRPNQPQHF.

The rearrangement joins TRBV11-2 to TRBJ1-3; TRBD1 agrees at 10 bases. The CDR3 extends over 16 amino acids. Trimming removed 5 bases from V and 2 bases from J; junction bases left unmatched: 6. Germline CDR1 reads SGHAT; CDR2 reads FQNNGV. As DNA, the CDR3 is TGTGCCAGCAGCATTAGAGGACAGGGGGCTGGAAACACCATATATTTT. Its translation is CASSIRGQGAGNTIYF.

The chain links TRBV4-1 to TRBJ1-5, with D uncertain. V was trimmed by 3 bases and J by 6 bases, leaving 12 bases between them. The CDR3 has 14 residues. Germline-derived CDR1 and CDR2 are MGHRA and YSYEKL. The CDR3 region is CASSHWTRTQPQHF. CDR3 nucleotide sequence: TGCGCCAGCAGCCACTGGACTAGGACTCAGCCCCAGCATTTT.

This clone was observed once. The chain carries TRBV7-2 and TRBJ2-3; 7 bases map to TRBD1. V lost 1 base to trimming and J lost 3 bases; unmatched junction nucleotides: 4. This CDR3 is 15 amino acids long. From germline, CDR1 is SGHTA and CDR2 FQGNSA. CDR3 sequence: CASSLDRGWTDTQYF. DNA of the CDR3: TGTGCCAGCAGCTTAGACAGGGGATGGACAGATACGCAGTATTTT.

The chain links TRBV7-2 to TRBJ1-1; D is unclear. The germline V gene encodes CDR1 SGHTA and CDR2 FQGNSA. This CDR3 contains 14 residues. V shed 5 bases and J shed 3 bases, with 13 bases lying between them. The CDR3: CASSLPFRDTEAFF. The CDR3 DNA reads TGTGCCAGCAGCCTTCCTTTCCGGGACACTGAAGCTTTCTTT.